One TCR beta chain is described in this entry. Its antigen is not identified. The germline gives CDR1 SGDLS, CDR2 YYNGEE. The CDR3 loop spans 16 amino acids. UMI-labeled 5' RACE yielded the TRB cDNA libraries. TCRdb re-called the 5' RACE reads; every CDR3 protein appears as one record, without DNA. This listing includes about 89,000 distinct CDR3 sequences. This entry comes from a study of CXCR3-negative and CXCR3-positive naive CD8 T cells. Findings and caveats of the study: The TRB CDR3s that CXCR3-positive naive cells carried were more hydrophobic than those of CXCR3-negative naive cells. High diversity, comparable across both naive subsets, contrasted with much lower diversity in memory CD8+ cells. CD5 surface expression was similar among naive subsets, and TCR strength was estimated by inference from TRB CDR3 properties. With respect to TRBV-TRBJ usage, naive CXCR3-negative and CXCR3-positive cells were similar; memory differed.

Cells that were CD45RO-CCR7+CD27+CD95- constituted naive CD8+ T cells. The rearrangement links TRBV9 to TRBJ2-1; TCRdb's D call, TRBD2, is unchecked because there is no DNA. The receptor comes from a human donor in good health. Some clones in this sample may be carry-over from other donors' samples. Sequenced sample: naive CXCR3+ CD8+ T cells from blood. Subset reported: CD45RO-CCR7+CD27+CD95- naive CD8+ T cells expressing CXCR3 (TNR3+). CDR3 protein: CASSVVEGHPYNEQFF.